One T cell receptor beta chain is described in this entry. These data come from a study of cytomegalovirus exposure and HLA in healthy donors. Vbeta (60) and Jbeta (13) primers were used in the PCR. The table came from immunoSEQ multiplex PCR; TCRdb's copy has only in-frame clones and leaves some out. The table shows 95,000 to 150,000 clones, with roughly 80% occurring only once. Trimming pared 5 bases from V and 4 bases from J, leaving 23 bases between. From germline, CDR1 is SGHVS and CDR2 FNYEAQ. The CDR3 has 17 residues. The sequencing sample was made of PBMCs. This receptor was identified in a man in his sixties in good health and CMV-seropositive. The genes are TRBV7-6 and TRBJ1-1; the D is unclear. CDR3 region: CASSPRGGGSHPTEAFF. DNA of the CDR3: TGTGCCAGCAGCCCGAGAGGAGGCGGCTCACACCCCACTGAAGCTTTCTTT.